This T cell receptor (beta chain) was obtained from a study of cytomegalovirus exposure and HLA in healthy donors. The CDR3 runs 14 residues. Germline V gene sequence: CDR1 SGHRS, CDR2 YFSETQ. Overall study results and limits: High sensitivity and specificity were reportedly achieved when the classifier diagnosed cytomegalovirus status. A list of more than 150 TCR beta chains associated with cytomegalovirus was given.

Comment on this clone: Its antigen is undetermined.

Sequencing was performed with immunoSEQ multiplex PCR; in TCRdb, only in-frame clones are kept and a portion is missing. The profile shows more than 120,000 clones, around 86% of them singletons. The chain is built from TRBV5-1 and TRBJ2-5, with TRBD2 as a possible D gene (6 bases). The end of the DNA fits TRBJ2-7 better, so the J call may be wrong. Sequenced sample: PBMCs. This TCR derives from a man younger than 35 in good health and CMV-seropositive. This chain's CDR3 is CASSSREIAYEQYF. The CDR3 nucleotides are TGCGCCAGCAGTTCACGGGAGATTGCCTACGAGCAGTACTTC.